The clone carrying this TCR beta chain was counted many times. What it binds is not known. This sample was included in a study of blood T cells in healthy people across ages. Turning to the study itself: Template switching retrieved approximately one barcoded beta molecule for each two T cells.

Regarding the study as a whole: Both naive CD4+ cell counts and diversity were greater in long-lived donors than in aged donors. Naive and antigen-experienced cells were not separated, limiting conclusive comparison.

Combining a sample-barcoded 5' primer with a J-beta primer mix, a second PCR ran for roughly 7 to 11 cycles. Paired-end reads containing CDR3 totaled no fewer than 3 million for each sample. Via MiXCR, TCRdb re-called the 5' RACE reads, giving one row per CDR3 protein. The sample has more than 800,000 distinct CDR3 sequences; more than 40% are singletons. The sequenced material came from blood. The sequence came from an older woman in good health.

CDR3: CASSQVIIRGPRNTEAFF. The CDR3 bases are TGTGCCAGCAGCCAAGTCATCATCAGGGGGCCGAGGAACACTGAAGCTTTCTTT. The chain employs TRBV3-1 and TRBJ1-1; 8 bases match TRBD1. Trimming removed 1 base from V and 1 base from J; junction bases left unmatched: 11. Germline V CDR1 and CDR2: LGHDT, YNNKEL (reference sequence). This CDR3 comprises 18 residues.